The 27 T cell receptor beta chains reported below all come from one sample, sequenced in a study of identical twins. TCRdb called the 5' RACE reads again in MiXCR, with one record for every CDR3 protein. The sample includes a few hundred thousand distinct CDR3 sequences, roughly 13% of them seen just once. The same data also went into a second study, on yellow fever vaccine responses in identical twins.

Input material: memory (CD45RO+) T cells sorted from blood. All receptors come from a woman aged 18 to 35 in good health.

This clonotype came up a few times. This chain links TRBV10-1 with TRBJ2-7; D is undetermined. Trimming stripped 8 bases from V and 3 bases from J, with 8 bases between. The germline V gene has CDR1 WNHNN and CDR2 SYGVQD (reference sequence). The CDR3 has 11 amino acids. The chain's CDR3 is CASGNSYEQYF. DNA for the CDR3: TGCGCCAGCGGGAACAGCTACGAGCAGTACTTC.

This clonotype was seen ten or more times. The CDR3 DNA follows: TGTGCCAGCAGCACCCTAGACAGTTACGAGCAGTACTTC. It codes for CASSTLDSYEQYF. This chain uses TRBV11-2 with TRBJ2-7, with a tentative D call TRBD1 (5 bases). CDR1 and CDR2 (germline): SGHAT, FQNNGV. This CDR3 is 13 amino acids long. Trimming shortened V by 5 bases and J by 4 bases, and 12 bases separated the two germline ends.

This clonotype came up a few times. The rearrangement links TRBV2 to TRBJ2-2; tentatively, D is TRBD2 (5 bases). Trimming pared 8 bases from V and 4 bases from J, leaving 11 bases between. This CDR3 is 13 amino acids long. CDR1 and CDR2 (germline): SNHLY, FYNNEI. As DNA, the CDR3 is TGTGCCAGCGGCGTCGCGGGCACCGGGGAGCTGTTTTTT. The encoded protein is CASGVAGTGELFF.

This clonotype was picked up a small number of times. The chain uses TRBV20-1 and TRBJ2-3; the match to TRBD2 covers 7 bases. The ends lost 6 bases at V and 9 bases at J; junction bases unmatched: 18. Germline CDR1 is DFQATT and CDR2 is SNEGSKA (reference sequence). CDR3 size: 15 residues. CDR3 protein: CSAPRGAGEEGTQYF. The CDR3 nucleotides are TGCAGTGCCCCTCGTGGGGCGGGAGAGGAGGGGACGCAGTATTTT.

This clonotype was counted only a few times. The chain is built from TRBV4-3 and TRBJ2-7; D remains unclear. CDR1 LGHNA and CDR2 YSLEER come from the germline V gene. The V end was cut by 3 bases, the J end by 3 bases, with 9 bases between. The CDR3 runs 13 residues. The CDR3: CASSQLVHYEQYF. Written as DNA, the CDR3 is TGCGCCAGCAGCCAGTTAGTCCACTACGAGCAGTACTTC.

The genes are TRBV20-1 and TRBJ2-3, with 9 bases aligning to TRBD2. Germline CDR1 and CDR2: DFQATT and SNEGSKA (reference sequence). The CDR3 totals 14 residues. Losses at the gene ends were 6 bases for V and 4 bases for J; bases not matched to a gene: 8. CDR3 in DNA: TGCAGTGCGTCCGGGACTAGCTTTTCAGATACGCAGTATTTT. Its protein product is CSASGTSFSDTQYF.

This clonotype was observed a handful of times. This sequence joins TRBV5-1 and TRBJ2-7; D remains unclear. Germline V gene lookup returns CDR1 SGHRS and CDR2 YFSETQ. V was trimmed by 0 bases and J by 1 base, leaving 14 bases between them. This CDR3 contains 16 residues. This chain's CDR3 is CASSLDTPTHSYEQYF. CDR3 DNA sequence: TGCGCCAGCAGCTTGGACACCCCGACCCATTCCTACGAGCAGTACTTC.

This clonotype was counted ten times or more. The V and J genes are TRBV3-1 and TRBJ1-6; D is unresolved. Trimming shortened V by 2 bases and J by 8 bases, and 16 bases separated the two germline ends. The CDR3 loop spans 16 amino acids. Germline V gene data show CDR1 as LGHDT and CDR2 as YNNKEL (reference sequence). Here the CDR3 DNA reads TGTGCCAGCAGCCAATCTTATGGCGGGGATGATTCACCCCTCCACTTT. It is translated as CASSQSYGGDDSPLHF. The whole variable domain, filled in from reference TRBV3-1 and TRBJ1-6, reads DTAVSQTPKYLVTQMGNDKSIKCEQNLGHDTMYWYKQDSKKFLKIMFSYNNKELIINETVPNRFSPKSPDKAHLNLHINSLELGDSAVYFCASSQSYGGDDSPLHFGNGTRLTVT.

The chain has TRBV20-1 and TRBJ2-3; 9 positions match TRBD1. The CDR3 sequence is 15 residues long. V shed 1 base and J 5 bases; nucleotides not matched to a gene: 7. Per the germline V gene, CDR1 is DFQATT and CDR2 is SNEGSKA (reference sequence). Written as DNA, the CDR3 is TGCAGTGCTAGAGCTTCGGACAGGGGAGGAGATACGCAGTATTTT. Amino acid sequence: CSARASDRGGDTQYF.

This clonotype showed up many times. The J gene is TRBJ1-5, the V gene TRBV6-2 or TRBV6-3; tentatively, D is TRBD1 (6 bases). CDR1 is MNHEY, CDR2 SVGEGT, per germline. CDR3 length: 18 residues. V was pared by 0 bases and J by 4 bases, with 19 bases between. CDR3: CASSYSARGAGWNQPQHF. The DNA of the CDR3 is TGTGCCAGCAGTTACTCTGCTCGGGGGGCTGGGTGGAATCAGCCCCAGCATTTT.

This clonotype was found a few times. The J gene is TRBJ2-2, the V gene TRBV12-3 or TRBV12-4; 7 bases align to TRBD1. This CDR3 spans 14 amino acids. V was clipped by 3 bases and J by 8 bases; unmatched bases: 6. CDR3 residues: CASSFYRGVGELFF. In DNA, the CDR3 is TGTGCCAGCAGTTTCTACAGGGGAGTGGGGGAGCTGTTTTTT.

The V and J genes are TRBV29-1 and TRBJ2-5; D may be TRBD1 (6 bases). The CDR3 totals 12 residues. Germline CDR1 reads SQVTM; CDR2 reads ANQGSEA. V was cut by 2 bases and J by 9 bases, with 13 bases left in between. The CDR3 protein is CSVEFAGAAQYF. The CDR3 DNA is TGCAGCGTTGAATTCGCAGGGGCGGCCCAGTACTTC.

In its sample, this clonotype was seen a few times. The genes are TRBV20-1 and TRBJ2-3, with D perhaps matching TRBD1 (5 bases). The V gene's germline CDR1 is DFQATT and CDR2 SNEGSKA (reference sequence). The CDR3 length is 14 residues. Trimming removed 3 bases at V and 2 bases at J, with 12 bases between. Here the CDR3 DNA reads TGCAGTGCTAGCGGTCAGGGCATCACAGATACGCAGTATTTT. This encodes CSASGQGITDTQYF.

The CDR3 region has the DNA TGTGCCAGCAGCATACAGGACACCGGGGAGCTGTTTTTT. Its translation: CASSIQDTGELFF. V usage is TRBV9 and J usage is TRBJ2-2, with a possible D match to TRBD1 (5 bases). Germline V gene lookup returns CDR1 SGDLS and CDR2 YYNGEE. The CDR3 has 13 amino acids. V was pared by 4 bases and J by 3 bases, with 7 bases between.

This clonotype was recorded at least ten times. The chain combines TRBV3-1 with TRBJ2-7; 12 bases match TRBD2. CDR3 length: 14 residues. Trimming at V came to 6 bases and at J to 9 bases, leaving 9 bases not matched to a gene. The germline gives CDR1 LGHDT, CDR2 YNNKEL (reference sequence). The DNA for the CDR3 is TGTGCCAGCAGTCGTGGACTAGCGGGGTACCGGCAGTACTTC. This codes for CASSRGLAGYRQYF.

There are many counts of this clonotype. This chain connects TRBV10-3 to TRBJ2-2; weak D call: TRBD1 (5 bases). From germline, CDR1 is ENHRY and CDR2 SYGVKD. The germline V and J ends were trimmed by 10 bases and 5 bases, with 20 bases remaining between them. This CDR3 spans 15 amino acids. This chain's CDR3 is CANAVSEGDTGELFF. As DNA, the CDR3 is TGTGCCAACGCGGTCTCGGAAGGGGATACCGGGGAGCTGTTTTTT.

This clonotype showed up just a few times. DNA for the CDR3: TGCGCCAGCAGCCAGGGGACAGGGGTTCCGGAGCAGTACTTC. Amino acid sequence: CASSQGTGVPEQYF. The chain uses TRBV4-3 and TRBJ2-7; 10 bases match TRBD1. The V and J ends lost 3 bases and 7 bases, in that order; junction bases with no gene match: 6. The CDR3 is 14 residues long. From germline, CDR1 is LGHNA and CDR2 YSLEER.

This clonotype turned up a few times. The chain couples TRBV2 to TRBJ2-7, with a possible D match to TRBD1 (6 bases). V lost 4 bases to trimming and J lost 0 bases, with 13 bases between them. CDR3 length equals 15 residues. Germline CDR1 is SNHLY and CDR2 is FYNNEI. CDR3 DNA sequence: TGTGCCAGCAGTGGGCTTCGGACAGCCTCCTACGAGCAGTACTTC. Its translation: CASSGLRTASYEQYF.

The V and J genes are TRBV7-2 and TRBJ2-3; the D gene is possibly TRBD2 (6 bases). V was cut by 1 base and J by 0 bases, with 8 bases left in between. CDR1 and CDR2 from the germline V gene are SGHTA and FQGNSA. This CDR3 spans 15 amino acids. The CDR3 is CASSLVADSTDTQYF. CDR3 nucleotide sequence: TGTGCCAGCAGCTTAGTAGCGGATAGCACAGATACGCAGTATTTT.

The V and J genes are TRBV2 and TRBJ2-5; no clear D. V was trimmed by 4 bases and J by 1 base, leaving 10 bases between them. Per the germline V gene, CDR1 is SNHLY and CDR2 is FYNNEI. CDR3 length: 14 amino acids. CDR3 amino acids: CASSGGRTQETQYF. CDR3 nucleotides: TGTGCCAGCAGTGGTGGAAGAACCCAAGAGACCCAGTACTTC.

The chain employs TRBV7-2 and TRBJ2-5; the match to TRBD2 covers 15 bases. Germline V gene data show CDR1 as SGHTA and CDR2 as FQGNSA. CDR3 size: 15 residues. J was trimmed by 10 bases and V by 7 bases; bases with no gene match: 10. In DNA, the CDR3 is TGTGCCAGCAACCACCCGGGACTAGCGGGGGGAGGCCAGTACTTC. It encodes CASNHPGLAGGGQYF.

The chain joins TRBV3-1 to TRBJ1-5; maybe TRBD1 (6 bases). CDR1 is LGHDT, CDR2 YNNKEL, per germline (reference sequence). V was shortened by 1 base and J by 7 bases, with 17 bases between the two germline ends. The CDR3 runs to 16 residues. The CDR3 DNA follows: TGTGCCAGCAGCCAAGGGAAGGGGGTGAGAAGCCAGCCCCAGCATTTT. Its translation is CASSQGKGVRSQPQHF. Full variable domain (outside the CDR3, taken from reference TRBV3-1 and TRBJ1-5): DTAVSQTPKYLVTQMGNDKSIKCEQNLGHDTMYWYKQDSKKFLKIMFSYNNKELIINETVPNRFSPKSPDKAHLNLHINSLELGDSAVYFCASSQGKGVRSQPQHFGDGTRLSIL.

This clonotype appeared many times. The V gene is TRBV9, the J gene TRBJ2-1, with D perhaps TRBD2 (5 bases). Trimming removed 3 bases from V and 4 bases from J, with 11 bases in between. Germline CDR1 reads SGDLS; CDR2 reads YYNGEE. CDR3 length: 14 residues. This CDR3 reads CASSEDFMYNEQFF. In nucleotides, the CDR3 is TGTGCCAGCAGCGAGGACTTTATGTACAATGAGCAGTTCTTC.

J is TRBJ2-7 and V is TRBV7-9, with 7 bases that match TRBD1. The CDR3 is 15 amino acids. Germline CDR1 reads SEHNR; CDR2 reads FQNEAQ (reference sequence). Trimming at V came to 2 bases and at J to 6 bases, leaving 10 bases not matched to a gene. The DNA for the CDR3 is TGTGCCAGCAGCTTACCAGTTATCAGGGGGTTCGAGCAGTACTTC. Translation: CASSLPVIRGFEQYF.

This clonotype occurred many times. The V gene is TRBV12-3 or TRBV12-4, the J gene TRBJ2-2; D is unresolved. V lost 7 bases, J lost 6 bases, and 9 bases lay in between. There are 12 residues in the CDR3. The CDR3 DNA sequence: TGTGCCAGCAACCCTGGGGCCGGGGAGCTGTTTTTT. Amino acid sequence: CASNPGAGELFF.

This clonotype was seen at least ten times. The CDR3 nucleotides are TGTGCCAGCAGTCCAAGACTAGAAGGCTACAATGAGCAGTTCTTC. Translated, it gives CASSPRLEGYNEQFF. The gene calls are TRBV7-8 and TRBJ2-1; maybe TRBD2 (6 bases). V was cut by 6 bases and J by 3 bases, with 15 bases left in between. This CDR3 is 15 amino acids long. Germline CDR1 and CDR2: SGHVS and FQNEAQ.

V usage is TRBV6-4 and J usage is TRBJ2-1, with TRBD2 matching 14 bases. This CDR3 has 17 amino acids. With V trimmed by 3 bases and J by 6 bases, 7 bases remained unmatched. CDR1 and CDR2 (germline): MRHNA, SNTAGT. This chain's CDR3 is CASSESPGTSGGNEQFF. The CDR3 DNA follows: TGTGCCAGCAGTGAGAGTCCCGGGACTAGCGGGGGCAATGAGCAGTTCTTC.